The 21 T cell receptor beta chains below were found in one sample sequenced in a study of T cell responses to AZD1222 COVID-19 vaccine. Only in-frame clones appear in the TCRdb table, and some are missing; sequencing was by immunoSEQ multiplex PCR. This table holds approximately 170,000 clones, 92% found once. The starting material was peripheral blood, obtained 28 days after the second AZD1222 dose. The receptors were sampled from an adult who received the AZD1222 COVID-19 vaccine.

This clone showed up just a few times. This chain joins TRBV7-9 and TRBJ2-1, with 11 bases that match TRBD1. J lost 7 bases, V lost 4 bases, and 12 bases had no gene match. CDR3 size: 17 residues. The germline V gene has CDR1 SEHNR and CDR2 FQNEAQ (reference sequence). CDR3 in amino acids: CASSSLKGQGGGNEQFF. CDR3 in DNA: TGTGCCAGCAGCTCACTTAAGGGACAGGGGGGAGGTAATGAGCAGTTCTTC.

This chain uses TRBV29-1 with TRBJ1-2; maybe TRBD1 (6 bases). CDR1 SQVTM and CDR2 ANQGSEA come from the germline V gene. The CDR3 sequence is 16 residues long. The V and J ends lost 5 bases and 1 base respectively, with 20 bases between them. DNA of the CDR3: TGCAGCGTTTCGCCTGGGGGCGTCACCCTTAACTATGGCTACACCTTC. Protein: CSVSPGGVTLNYGYTF. Full variable domain (outside the CDR3, taken from reference TRBV29-1 and TRBJ1-2): SAVISQKPSRDICQRGTSLTIQCQVDSQVTMMFWYRQQPGQSLTLIATANQGSEATYESGFVIDKFPISRPNLTFSTLTVSNMSPEDSSIYLCSVSPGGVTLNYGYTFGSGTRLTVV.

Concerning this clone itself: Other DNA sequences in this specimen translate into the identical CDR3. The chain is built from TRBV30 and TRBJ1-1; tentative D call: TRBD1 (5 bases). The CDR3 runs 12 residues. CDR1 and CDR2 (germline): GTSNPN, SVGIG (reference sequence). With 2 bases removed from V and 7 bases from J, the gap between germline ends came to 11 bases. CDR3 sequence (DNA): TGTGCCTGGAGTTCAACAGGCAGTGAAGCTTTCTTT. Translating gives CAWSSTGSEAFF.

The rearrangement links TRBV10-3 to TRBJ1-1; no clear D gene. V was pared by 7 bases and J by 1 base, with 10 bases between. Germline values: CDR1 ENHRY, CDR2 SYGVKD. The CDR3 sequence is 13 residues long. The CDR3 spells CAITEAGNTEAFF. The CDR3 DNA reads TGTGCCATCACCGAGGCCGGGAACACTGAAGCTTTCTTT.

The rearrangement uses TRBV5-1 and TRBJ1-1; perhaps TRBD1 as D (5 bases). V was cut by 4 bases and J by 7 bases, with 17 bases left in between. Germline V gene lookup returns CDR1 SGHRS and CDR2 YFSETQ. The CDR3 covers 14 residues. DNA for the CDR3: TGCGCCAGCAGCATCACCGGGGGTGGCGGTGAAGCTTTCTTT. Its translation is CASSITGGGGEAFF. The variable domain in full, with the rest retrieved from reference TRBV5-1 and TRBJ1-1, is KAGVTQTPRYLIKTRGQQVTLSCSPISGHRSVSWYQQTPGQGLQFLFEYFSETQRNKGNFPGRFSGRQFSNSRSEMNVSTLELGDSALYLCASSITGGGGEAFFGQGTRLTVV.

This clone was seen a single time. The chain recombines TRBV11-3 with TRBJ2-2; D possibly uses TRBD1 or TRBD2 (5 bases each). V was trimmed by 5 bases and J by 2 bases, leaving 9 bases between them. Germline V gene sequence: CDR1 SGHNT, CDR2 YENEEA. CDR3 size: 14 residues. The CDR3 coding sequence is TGTGCCAGCAGCGGGACGGTCAACACCGGGGAGCTGTTTTTT. It specifies CASSGTVNTGELFF.

The chain combines TRBV5-8 with TRBJ1-5, with D perhaps TRBD1 (5 bases). Germline V gene lookup returns CDR1 SGHTS and CDR2 YDEGEE. Trimming left V 4 bases short and J 0 bases short, with 11 bases between. This CDR3 spans 15 amino acids. CDR3 nucleotide sequence: TGTGCCAGCAGCCGGGGCCCATATAGCAATCAGCCCCAGCATTTT. Amino acids: CASSRGPYSNQPQHF.

CDR3 bases: TGTGCCAGCAGCCAAGCTTCAGCCTTCAACACTTATGGCTACACCTTC. Its translation is CASSQASAFNTYGYTF. The chain has TRBV3-1 (or the pseudogene TRBV3-2) and TRBJ1-2; D unclear. CDR1 is LGHDT and CDR2 is YNNKEL in the germline V gene (reference sequence). The CDR3 has 16 residues. Trimming took off 1 base at V and 5 bases at J, with 17 bases between the two ends.

The sample holds one count of this clone. J is TRBJ2-7 and V is TRBV2; unclear D gene. The V end lost 2 bases, the J end lost 4 bases, and 6 bases lay between the germline ends. From germline, CDR1 is SNHLY and CDR2 FYNNEI. This CDR3 contains 12 residues. The CDR3 DNA sequence: TGTGCCAGCAGTGAACAAGGTTACGAGCAGTACTTC. Its translation: CASSEQGYEQYF.

The sample holds one count of this clone. The genes are TRBV6-5 and TRBJ2-2; 8 positions match TRBD1. Germline values: CDR1 MNHEY, CDR2 SVGAGI. This CDR3 contains 14 residues. With V trimmed by 6 bases and J by 2 bases, 2 bases remained unmatched. In nucleotides, the CDR3 is TGTGCCAGCAGCGGACAGGGAAACACCGGGGAGCTGTTTTTT. It encodes CASSGQGNTGELFF.

This chain links TRBV10-1 with TRBJ2-7; D is perhaps TRBD1 or TRBD2 (5 bases each). The germline V and J ends were trimmed by 10 bases and 2 bases, with 12 bases remaining between them. The CDR3 has 12 residues. Germline assignment: CDR1 WNHNN and CDR2 SYGVQD (reference sequence). The CDR3 reads CANPGPPYEQYF. DNA for the CDR3: TGCGCCAACCCGGGACCCCCCTACGAGCAGTACTTC.

The chain is built from TRBV7-9 and TRBJ2-7; D is perhaps TRBD2 (6 bases). V was pared by 1 base and J by 6 bases, with 10 bases between. The CDR3 has 13 residues. Germline V lookup: CDR1 SEHNR, CDR2 FQNEAQ (reference sequence). The CDR3 loop reads CASSLGEESEQYF. The CDR3 nucleotides are TGTGCCAGCAGCTTAGGGGAGGAAAGCGAGCAGTACTTC.

This chain links TRBV10-1 with TRBJ2-7; TRBD2 aligns across 8 bases. Germline V gene lookup returns CDR1 WNHNN and CDR2 SYGVQD (reference sequence). The CDR3 spans 14 residues. The ends lost 4 bases at V and 5 bases at J; junction bases unmatched: 7. The CDR3 DNA is TGCGCCAGCAGTGCGACTAGCGCGGCCCACGAGCAGTACTTC. It encodes CASSATSAAHEQYF.

V is TRBV5-6 and J is TRBJ2-7; perhaps TRBD1 as D (5 bases). The germline V and J ends were trimmed by 1 base and 0 bases, with 14 bases remaining between them. The CDR3 is 16 amino acids. Per the germline V gene, CDR1 is SGHDT and CDR2 is YYEEEE. Here the CDR3 reads CASSLPLSTASYEQYF. In DNA, the CDR3 is TGTGCCAGCAGCTTGCCCCTTTCGACAGCCTCCTACGAGCAGTACTTC. Combining the CDR3 with reference TRBV5-6 and TRBJ2-7 gives the whole variable domain DAGVTQSPTHLIKTRGQQVTLRCSPKSGHDTVSWYQQALGQGPQFIFQYYEEEERQRGNFPDRFSGHQFPNYSSELNVNALLLGDSALYLCASSLPLSTASYEQYFGPGTRLTVT.

The chain uses TRBV7-6 and TRBJ2-1; no reliable D call. V was pared by 3 bases and J by 3 bases, with 15 bases between. The V gene's germline CDR1 is SGHVS and CDR2 FNYEAQ. The CDR3 consists of 16 residues. The CDR3 nucleotides are TGTGCCAGCAGCTTGGGCCTCCAGAAACTCTACAATGAGCAGTTCTTC. Translation gives CASSLGLQKLYNEQFF.

The chain carries TRBV7-6 and TRBJ2-5; D unresolved. The V gene's germline CDR1 is SGHVS and CDR2 FNYEAQ. Trimming took 3 bases from V and 0 from J, leaving 2 bases between them. The CDR3 has 12 residues. The chain's CDR3 is CASSLDQETQYF. The CDR3, as DNA: TGTGCCAGCAGCTTGGACCAAGAGACCCAGTACTTC.

This clone has only one observation. The genes are TRBV5-1 and TRBJ1-2, with D unresolved. Germline V gene data show CDR1 as SGHRS and CDR2 as YFSETQ. The CDR3 spans 13 residues. V lost 3 bases, J lost 8 bases, and 14 bases lay in between. CDR3 coding DNA: TGCGCCAGCAGCTCCGATTGGAGTGACGGCTACACCTTC. Protein product: CASSSDWSDGYTF.

The rearrangement joins TRBV6-5 to TRBJ1-2; TRBD1 is a possible D gene (6 bases). Trimming cost V 4 bases and J 4 bases, with 10 bases left between them. Per germline, CDR1 MNHEY and CDR2 SVGAGI. This CDR3 contains 13 residues. The DNA of the CDR3 is TGTGCCAGCAGTTCAGGGGCCTCCTATGGCTACACCTTC. Protein sequence: CASSSGASYGYTF.

The gene calls are TRBV3-1 (or the pseudogene TRBV3-2) and TRBJ1-1; weak D call: TRBD1 (5 bases). Per the germline V gene, CDR1 is LGHDT and CDR2 is YNNKEL (reference sequence). V was pared by 1 base and J by 11 bases, with 17 bases between. The CDR3 length is 14 residues. CDR3 in amino acids: CASSQGGHSRGAFF. CDR3 bases: TGTGCCAGCAGCCAAGGCGGACACTCCCGGGGGGCTTTCTTT.

The chain joins TRBV27 to TRBJ1-3; D unresolved. This CDR3 is built from 13 residues. With 3 bases removed from V and 2 bases from J, the gap between germline ends came to 5 bases. Germline-derived CDR1 and CDR2 are MNHEY and SMNVEV (reference sequence). CDR3 protein: CASSLRAGNTIYF. In nucleotides, the CDR3 is TGTGCCAGCAGTTTGAGGGCTGGAAACACCATATATTTT.

CDR3 in amino acids: CASRGEANYGYTF. CDR3 DNA: TGCGCCAGCAGGGGTGAGGCCAACTATGGCTACACCTTC. The gene calls are TRBV5-1 and TRBJ1-2; D gene uncertain. The CDR3 consists of 13 residues. Germline V CDR1 and CDR2: SGHRS, YFSETQ. V lost 5 bases and J lost 2, with 10 bases in between.